The 18 T cell receptor beta chains below come from one sample, sequenced in a study of T-cell reconstitution after alpha-beta-depleted transplantation in children. A library of TCRbeta sequences, prepared with unique molecular identifiers, was generated. TCRdb passed the PCR reads through MiXCR, listing each CDR3 protein once. The sample includes 250,000 to 300,000 distinct CDR3 sequences, 11% seen only once; the top ten take around 20%. Sample: peripheral blood, taken 180 days after TCRalphabeta/CD19-depleted stem cell transplant. The receptors were gathered from a male patient between 2 and 10 years old who had a stem cell transplant for chronic granulomatous disease, so the T cells may come from the graft donor.

This clonotype was counted ten times or more. V is TRBV29-1 and J is TRBJ2-1; 13 bases agree with TRBD2. The CDR3 covers 14 residues. Germline CDR1 SQVTM, CDR2 ANQGSEA. V shed 6 bases and J 7 bases; nucleotides not matched to a gene: 6. In DNA form, the CDR3 reads TGCAGCGTCGCCGGACTAGCGGGAGCAAATGAGCAGTTCTTC. It specifies CSVAGLAGANEQFF.

This clonotype was detected many times. The J gene is TRBJ2-1, the V gene TRBV7-9, with TRBD1 matching 9 bases. In germline, CDR1 is SEHNR, CDR2 FQNEAQ (reference sequence). Trimming at V came to 0 bases and at J to 6 bases, leaving 0 bases not matched to a gene. The CDR3 sequence is 14 residues long. CDR3 loop: CASSLATGGNEQFF. CDR3 coding DNA: TGTGCCAGCAGCTTAGCGACAGGGGGCAATGAGCAGTTCTTC.

The chain has TRBV5-5 and TRBJ2-6; tentative D call: TRBD1 (6 bases). The germline V gene encodes CDR1 SGHKS and CDR2 YYEKEE (reference sequence). With 4 bases removed from V and 4 bases from J, the gap between germline ends came to 15 bases. This CDR3 is built from 16 residues. CDR3 region: CASSVLQGSGANVLTF. The CDR3 DNA reads TGTGCCAGCAGCGTTCTCCAGGGGTCGGGGGCCAACGTCCTGACTTTC. Full variable domain (outside the CDR3, taken from reference TRBV5-5 and TRBJ2-6): DAGVTQSPTHLIKTRGQQVTLRCSPISGHKSVSWYQQVLGQGPQFIFQYYEKEERGRGNFPDRFSARQFPNYSSELNVNALLLGDSALYLCASSVLQGSGANVLTFGAGSRLTVL.

This clonotype was seen repeatedly, ten times or more. The V call is TRBV5-1, the J call TRBJ2-7; the D gene is possibly TRBD1 (5 bases). The CDR3 is 15 amino acids. Germline V gene lookup returns CDR1 SGHRS and CDR2 YFSETQ. V shed 1 base and J shed 2 bases, with 13 bases lying between them. The CDR3 DNA sequence: TGCGCCAGCAGCTTGTCGGCAGGGATAGCCTACGAGCAGTACTTC. It encodes CASSLSAGIAYEQYF. Supplemented by reference TRBV5-1 and TRBJ2-7, the full variable domain reads KAGVTQTPRYLIKTRGQQVTLSCSPISGHRSVSWYQQTPGQGLQFLFEYFSETQRNKGNFPGRFSGRQFSNSRSEMNVSTLELGDSALYLCASSLSAGIAYEQYFGPGTRLTVT.

This clonotype was counted at least ten times. The V and J genes are TRBV20-1 and TRBJ1-1, with 8 bases matching TRBD1. The CDR3 runs 15 residues. V was pared by 3 bases and J by 1 base, with 7 bases of the junction left unmatched. Germline CDR1 is DFQATT and CDR2 is SNEGSKA (reference sequence). The CDR3 reads CSARGTGTGNTEAFF. The CDR3 nucleotides are TGCAGTGCTAGGGGGACAGGTACTGGGAACACTGAAGCTTTCTTT.

Ten or more counts support this clonotype. The chain carries TRBV7-8 and TRBJ2-7; D not certain. Germline values: CDR1 SGHVS, CDR2 FQNEAQ. The V gene lost 5 bases and the J gene lost 5 bases, with 16 bases spanning the gap. The CDR3 covers 14 residues. The CDR3 reads CASSLRDFFDEQYF. CDR3 nucleotides: TGTGCCAGCAGCCTGCGTGACTTCTTCGACGAGCAGTACTTC.

This clonotype was seen many times. This sequence joins TRBV20-1 and TRBJ2-1, with 8 bases fitting TRBD2. The CDR3 has 14 amino acids. Germline V gene sequence: CDR1 DFQATT, CDR2 SNEGSKA (reference sequence). After removal of 3 bases from V and 3 bases from J, the junction contained 4 bases not matched to a gene. The CDR3 reads CSASGRGFYNEQFF. CDR3 nucleotide sequence: TGCAGTGCTAGCGGGAGGGGCTTCTACAATGAGCAGTTCTTC.

This clonotype was found many times. This chain connects TRBV7-6 to TRBJ2-1; 8 bases agree with TRBD2. V shed 5 bases and J 9 bases; nucleotides not matched to a gene: 15. The CDR3 extends over 16 amino acids. Germline lookup yields CDR1 SGHVS and CDR2 FNYEAQ. CDR3 in DNA: TGTGCCAGCAGCCCCGCGGGCGGGGGGCGGTTTGGTGAGCAGTTCTTC. It is translated as CASSPAGGGRFGEQFF.

This clonotype has ten or more counts. This sequence joins TRBV12-3 or TRBV12-4 and TRBJ2-3, with 8 bases aligning to TRBD2. CDR3 size: 15 residues. V was clipped by 8 bases and J by 1 base; unmatched bases: 8. The CDR3 DNA reads as TGTGCCAGCGACTCCGGGGGGGGCCGCACAGATACGCAGTATTTT. It codes for CASDSGGGRTDTQYF.

There are many counts of this clonotype. J is TRBJ1-1 and V is TRBV28; tentative D call: TRBD1 (5 bases). This CDR3 has 11 residues. The V end was cut by 6 bases, the J end by 8 bases, with 10 bases between. Germline lookup yields CDR1 MDHEN and CDR2 SYDVKM. The CDR3 is CASRRGVEAFF. The DNA of the CDR3 is TGTGCCAGCAGAAGGGGAGTAGAAGCTTTCTTT.

At least ten counts were recorded for this clonotype. J is TRBJ2-1 and V is TRBV24-1, with D hard to call. The CDR3 is 18 residues long. Germline CDR1 KGHDR, CDR2 SFDVKD. V dropped 3 bases and J dropped 0 bases, with 17 bases sitting between them. CDR3 loop: CATSDTVQRPSSYNEQFF. The DNA for the CDR3 is TGTGCCACCAGTGATACCGTACAGCGCCCCAGCTCCTACAATGAGCAGTTCTTC.

V gene TRBV4-2 combines with J gene TRBJ2-7; D might be TRBD2 (6 bases). The V gene lost 0 bases and the J gene lost 7 bases, with 16 bases spanning the gap. The CDR3 spans 15 residues. Germline assignment: CDR1 LGHNA and CDR2 YNFKEQ. CDR3 sequence: CASSQEPRTSSEQYF. The DNA of the CDR3 is TGTGCCAGCAGCCAAGAACCGCGAACTAGCAGTGAGCAGTACTTC.

With regard to this clonotype: This clone may be a read error of a much larger clone one base away. The chain uses TRBV15 and TRBJ2-3, with D unclear. The length of the CDR3 is 15 residues. Germline V gene data show CDR1 as LNHNV and CDR2 as YYDKDF (reference sequence). Trimming pared 0 bases from V and 2 bases from J, leaving 9 bases between. CDR3 protein: CATSRERALTDTQYF. In DNA form, the CDR3 reads TGTGCCACCAGCAGAGAACGAGCCCTCACAGATACGCAGTATTTT.

This clonotype was seen repeatedly, ten times or more. V usage is TRBV7-9 and J usage is TRBJ2-7; no clear D gene. The V end lost 1 base, the J end lost 5 bases, and 6 bases lay between the germline ends. CDR1 SEHNR and CDR2 FQNEAQ come from the germline V gene (reference sequence). The CDR3 is made up of 12 amino acids. CDR3 loop: CASSLGMDEQYF. The CDR3 DNA sequence: TGTGCCAGCAGCTTAGGTATGGACGAGCAGTACTTC.

This clonotype was seen at least ten times. The V call is TRBV7-3, the J call TRBJ2-1; unclear D gene. Per the germline V gene, CDR1 is SGHTA and CDR2 is FQGTGA. The V end was cut by 1 base, the J end by 7 bases, with 23 bases between. The length of the CDR3 is 18 residues. CDR3 sequence (DNA): TGTGCCAGCAGCTTAAGAAGTGGCCACCAAAGTCCATGGAATGAGCAGTTCTTC. This translates into CASSLRSGHQSPWNEQFF. Supplemented by reference TRBV7-3 and TRBJ2-1, the full variable domain reads GAGVSQTPSNKVTEKGKYVELRCDPISGHTALYWYRQSLGQGPEFLIYFQGTGAADDSGLPNDRFFAVRPEGSVSTLKIQRTERGDSAVYLCASSLRSGHQSPWNEQFFGPGTRLTVL.

The table lists this clonotype with a few counts. The chain is built from TRBV7-3 and TRBJ2-7; 14 bases line up with TRBD2. Germline V gene sequence: CDR1 SGHTA, CDR2 FQGTGA. CDR3 length equals 17 residues. After removal of 5 bases from V and 5 bases from J, the junction contained 11 bases not matched to a gene. This CDR3 is CASSPLTSGRAGHEQYF. DNA of the CDR3: TGTGCCAGCAGCCCGCTGACTAGCGGGAGGGCCGGCCACGAGCAGTACTTC.

V gene TRBV20-1 combines with J gene TRBJ2-1; D tentatively fits TRBD1 or TRBD2 (6 bases each). Germline V gene data show CDR1 as DFQATT and CDR2 as SNEGSKA (reference sequence). This CDR3 comprises 17 residues. The V end lost 1 base, the J end lost 9 bases, and 25 bases lay between the germline ends. The CDR3 loop reads CSARATLPGHPTSEQFF. DNA for the CDR3: TGCAGTGCTAGAGCTACTCTACCGGGACACCCGACTAGTGAGCAGTTCTTC.

The V gene is TRBV7-4, the J gene TRBJ1-6, with D hard to call. From germline, CDR1 is SGHVT and CDR2 SQSDAQ. The ends were cut back, 1 base at V and 6 bases at J, with 31 bases in the middle. CDR3 length: 22 residues. CDR3 protein: CASSLVQLRAIVATIPNSPLHF. The CDR3, as DNA: TGTGCCAGCAGCTTAGTACAGCTACGAGCAATAGTAGCTACGATCCCTAATTCACCCCTCCACTTT.